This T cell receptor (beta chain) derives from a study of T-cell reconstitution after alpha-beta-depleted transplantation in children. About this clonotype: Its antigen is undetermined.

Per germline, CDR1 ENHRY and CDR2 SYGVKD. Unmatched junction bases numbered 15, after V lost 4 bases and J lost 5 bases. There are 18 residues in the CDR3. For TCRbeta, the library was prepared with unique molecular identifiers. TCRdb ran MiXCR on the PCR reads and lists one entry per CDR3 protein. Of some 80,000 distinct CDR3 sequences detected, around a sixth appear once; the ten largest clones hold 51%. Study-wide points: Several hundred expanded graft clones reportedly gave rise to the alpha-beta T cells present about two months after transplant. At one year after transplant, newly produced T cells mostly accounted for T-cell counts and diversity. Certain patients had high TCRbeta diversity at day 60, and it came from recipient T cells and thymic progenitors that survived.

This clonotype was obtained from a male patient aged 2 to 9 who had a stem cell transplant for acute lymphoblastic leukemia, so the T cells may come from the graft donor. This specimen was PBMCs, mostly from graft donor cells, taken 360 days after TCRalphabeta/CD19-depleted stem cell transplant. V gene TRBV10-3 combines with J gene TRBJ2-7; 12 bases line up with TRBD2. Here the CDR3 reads CAISARLAGEPWGDEQYF. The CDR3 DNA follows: TGTGCCATCAGTGCCAGACTAGCGGGAGAACCCTGGGGGGACGAGCAGTACTTC.